The rows below give T cell receptor beta chains drawn from one sample of a study of shared clonotypes between healthy human individuals. Assay: immunoSEQ multiplex PCR; the TCRdb copy retains only in-frame clones and omits some. Of approximately 2,000,000 clones listed, roughly 92% are singletons. The sample consisted of naive CD4+ T cells from PBMCs. The receptors here all came from a man aged 18 to 30 in good health. Some clones in this sample may be carry-over from other donors' samples. CDR3s include the opening cysteine and the closing phenylalanine or tryptophan. The D gene is left open where the match is weak. Clone size is given for some rows only: seen once, a few or many times, or a class if the clone is expanded.

v_gene	j_gene	abundance	d_gene	CDR3aa	CDR3nt
TRBV18	TRBJ1-1	few	TRBD1	CASSPGQGTEAFF	TGTGCCAGCTCGCCGGGACAGGGGACTGAAGCTTTCTTT
TRBV4-1	TRBJ1-1	NA	NA	CASSQAAPGVGTEAFF	TGCGCCAGCAGCCAGGCCGCCCCGGGGGTAGGCACTGAAGCTTTCTTT
TRBV5-4	TRBJ2-5	NA	TRBD2	CASSSPGLQQETQYF	TGTGCCAGCAGCTCACCGGGACTACAACAAGAGACCCAGTACTTC
TRBV10-3	TRBJ1-5	NA	NA	CAAGSGSNQPQHF	TGTGCCGCTGGATCAGGTAGCAATCAGCCCCAGCATTTT
TRBV18	TRBJ2-7	NA	TRBD1	CASSRSGQQFYEQYF	TGTGCCAGCTCACGGTCGGGACAGCAATTTTACGAGCAGTACTTC
TRBV28	TRBJ2-2	NA	TRBD2	CASSPGLAGVYTGELFF	TGTGCCAGCAGTCCCGGACTAGCGGGAGTTTACACCGGGGAGCTGTTTTTT
TRBV18	TRBJ2-1	NA	NA	CASSPQGGRDEQFF	TGTGCCAGCTCACCACAGGGGGGACGGGATGAGCAGTTCTTC
TRBV28	TRBJ1-5	NA	TRBD1	CASRNRGSNQPQHF	TGTGCCAGCAGAAACAGGGGGAGCAATCAGCCCCAGCATTTT
TRBV9	TRBJ1-1	NA	NA	CASSAQKGSNTEAFF	TGTGCCAGCAGCGCCCAAAAAGGCTCGAACACTGAAGCTTTCTTT
TRBV11-2	TRBJ1-1	NA	NA	CASSPEGVEAFF	TGTGCCAGCAGCCCAGAGGGGGTTGAAGCTTTCTTT
TRBV6-6	TRBJ1-1	NA	NA	CASRWERNTEAFF	TGTGCCAGCAGATGGGAGAGGAACACTGAAGCTTTCTTT
TRBV19	TRBJ2-1	NA	NA	CASSSRVGLALNEQFF	TGTGCCAGTAGTAGTCGCGTGGGGCTAGCTTTGAATGAGCAGTTCTTC
TRBV30	TRBJ2-6	NA	TRBD1	CAWSRQGVGANVLTF	TGTGCCTGGAGTCGACAGGGTGTCGGGGCCAACGTCCTGACTTTC
TRBV9	TRBJ2-1	NA	TRBD2	CASSVATGRLAGLNEQFF	TGTGCCAGCAGCGTAGCTACTGGTCGGCTAGCGGGACTTAATGAGCAGTTCTTC
TRBV5-4	TRBJ1-4	NA	NA	CASSLPRSEKLFF	TGTGCCAGCAGCTTGCCTCGCAGTGAAAAACTGTTTTTT
TRBV6-5	TRBJ1-2	NA	TRBD1	CASSAGTGGYYGYTF	TGTGCCAGCAGCGCCGGGACAGGGGGTTACTATGGCTACACCTTC
TRBV5-4	TRBJ2-1	NA	TRBD1	CASSKKGQGANNEQFF	TGTGCCAGCAGCAAGAAGGGACAGGGGGCAAACAATGAGCAGTTCTTC
TRBV28	TRBJ1-2	NA	NA	CASGLAGGRGYTF	TGTGCCAGCGGGCTAGCGGGGGGCAGAGGCTACACCTTC
TRBV30	TRBJ1-5	few	NA	CAWGHTNQPQHF	TGTGCCTGGGGACATACCAATCAGCCCCAGCATTTT
TRBV1	TRBJ2-1	NA	NA	CTSSLQGTSGSGNEQFF	TGCACCAGCAGCCTCCAAGGGACTAGCGGGAGTGGCAATGAGCAGTTCTTC
TRBV12-5	TRBJ2-5	NA	NA	CASGLAGSETQYF	TGTGCTAGTGGTTTGGCAGGATCGGAGACCCAGTACTTC
TRBV7-2	TRBJ1-1	few	TRBD1	CASSLVRGRLNTEAFF	TGTGCCAGCAGCTTAGTCAGGGGGCGCCTGAACACTGAAGCTTTCTTT
TRBV28	TRBJ1-2	NA	TRBD1	CASSSPGRTGVGGYTF	TGTGCCAGCAGCTCTCCTGGTCGGACAGGGGTCGGAGGCTACACCTTC
TRBV28	TRBJ1-1	NA	NA	CASSAPRGALSTEAFF	TGTGCCAGCAGTGCCCCTAGAGGGGCCTTGTCCACTGAAGCTTTCTTT
TRBV2	TRBJ1-2	NA	NA	CASGQNFYGYTF	TGTGCCAGCGGACAGAACTTTTATGGCTACACCTTC
TRBV27	TRBJ1-6	NA	TRBD1	CASSFGQGAGSPLHF	TGTGCCAGCAGTTTTGGACAGGGGGCTGGATCACCCCTCCACTTT
TRBV10-1	TRBJ2-3	NA	NA	CASSDSYTDTQYF	TGCGCCAGCAGTGACTCTTATACAGATACGCAGTATTTT
TRBV2	TRBJ1-5	NA	TRBD1	CASSPQGATQPQHF	TGTGCCAGCAGTCCACAGGGGGCCACACAGCCCCAGCATTTT
TRBV6-6	TRBJ1-2	NA	NA	CASSSVQMNYGYTF	TGTGCCAGCAGTTCGGTCCAGATGAACTATGGCTACACCTTC
TRBV27	TRBJ2-3	NA	NA	CASSFDLTDTQYF	TGTGCCAGCAGTTTTGACCTCACTGATACGCAGTATTTT
TRBV28	TRBJ1-2	NA	NA	CASRLGRNYGYTF	TGTGCCAGCAGACTGGGACGGAACTATGGCTACACCTTC
TRBV6-1	TRBJ2-3	NA	NA	CASTQTDTQYF	TGTGCCAGCACTCAGACAGATACGCAGTATTTT
TRBV19	TRBJ2-1	once	NA	CASSLSGGALANEQFF	TGTGCCAGTAGCCTGTCGGGCGGAGCCCTTGCCAATGAGCAGTTCTTC
TRBV10-1	TRBJ2-1	NA	NA	CASSESAPETKFF	TGCGCCAGCAGTGAGAGTGCCCCGGAAACAAAGTTCTTC
TRBV28	TRBJ2-7	once	NA	CASSKGHGIPYEQYF	TGTGCCAGCAGTAAGGGACACGGAATCCCCTACGAGCAGTACTTC
TRBV6-1	TRBJ1-5	NA	NA	CASRTGKNQPQHF	TGTGCCAGTCGGACGGGAAAAAATCAGCCCCAGCATTTT
TRBV10-1	TRBJ1-5	few	NA	CANTDGDQPQHF	TGCGCCAACACGGACGGGGATCAGCCCCAGCATTTT
TRBV5-1	TRBJ1-5	NA	NA	CASSTGTLDQPQHF	TGCGCCAGCAGTACCGGGACCCTGGATCAGCCCCAGCATTTT
TRBV19	TRBJ1-5	NA	TRBD1	CASRLQGKDQPQHF	TGTGCCAGTAGGCTACAGGGGAAGGATCAGCCCCAGCATTTT
TRBV30	TRBJ1-5	NA	TRBD1	CAWSQGGGGPQHF	TGTGCCTGGAGCCAAGGAGGGGGCGGGCCCCAGCATTTT
TRBV5-1	TRBJ2-7	NA	TRBD1	CASNSQGESSYEQYF	TGCGCCAGCAACTCCCAGGGGGAAAGCTCCTACGAGCAGTACTTC
TRBV10-3	TRBJ2-7	NA	TRBD2	CAISAKQLAGGTYEQYF	TGTGCCATCAGCGCGAAACAATTAGCGGGAGGGACCTACGAGCAGTACTTC
TRBV7-9	TRBJ2-2	NA	NA	CASSLAPSNTGELFF	TGTGCCAGCAGCTTAGCCCCCTCAAACACCGGGGAGCTGTTTTTT
TRBV5-1	TRBJ2-5	NA	TRBD1	CASSLVVGGDQETQYF	TGCGCCAGCAGCTTGGTGGTAGGGGGCGACCAAGAGACCCAGTACTTC
TRBV27	TRBJ2-1	NA	NA	CASSLSLGSGYNEQFF	TGTGCCAGCAGTTTATCATTAGGGAGCGGCTACAATGAGCAGTTCTTC
TRBV18	TRBJ1-1	NA	NA	CASSPSATMNTEAFF	TGTGCCAGCTCACCGTCGGCCACGATGAACACTGAAGCTTTCTTT
TRBV19	TRBJ1-4	NA	TRBD1	CASSGGTGGTNEKLFF	TGTGCCAGTAGTGGCGGGACAGGGGGCACTAATGAAAAACTGTTTTTT
TRBV28	TRBJ1-1	NA	NA	CASSLGQMNTEAFF	TGTGCCAGCAGTCTAGGACAGATGAACACTGAAGCTTTCTTT